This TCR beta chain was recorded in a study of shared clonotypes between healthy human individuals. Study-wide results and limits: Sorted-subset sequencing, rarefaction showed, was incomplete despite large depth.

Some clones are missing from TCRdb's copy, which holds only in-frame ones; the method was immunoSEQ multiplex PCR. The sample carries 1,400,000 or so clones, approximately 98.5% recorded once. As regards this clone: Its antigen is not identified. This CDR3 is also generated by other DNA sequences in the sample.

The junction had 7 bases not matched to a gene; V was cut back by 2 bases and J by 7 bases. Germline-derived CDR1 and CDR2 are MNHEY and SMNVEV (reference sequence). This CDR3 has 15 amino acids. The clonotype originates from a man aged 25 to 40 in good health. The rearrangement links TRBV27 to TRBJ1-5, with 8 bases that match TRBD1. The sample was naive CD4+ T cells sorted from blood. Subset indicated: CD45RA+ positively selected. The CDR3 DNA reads TGTGCCAGCAGTTTAGGACAGGGAAGAAACCAGCCCCAGCATTTT. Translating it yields CASSLGQGRNQPQHF.